This TCR beta chain derives from a study of T-cell reconstitution after alpha-beta-depleted transplantation in children. Unique molecular identifiers were used to barcode this TCRbeta library. MiXCR was run by TCRdb on the PCR reads, yielding one entry per CDR3 protein. The sample holds almost 250,000 distinct CDR3 sequences, roughly 24% seen once. In this sample, this clonotype turned up many times. This CDR3 contains 17 residues. V was trimmed by 0 bases and J by 0 bases, leaving 15 bases between them. Germline CDR1 is WNHNN and CDR2 is SYGVQD (reference sequence). The chain carries TRBV10-1 and TRBJ2-7; tentative D call: TRBD1 (5 bases). The sample was PBMCs, taken before TCRalphabeta/CD19-depleted stem cell transplant. The TCR was taken from a girl aged 2-10 years with Fanconi anemia, due to receive a stem cell transplant. CDR3 DNA: TGCGCCAGCAGTGAGTCGATTGCGGACACCCTCTCCTACGAGCAGTACTTC. Its translation: CASSESIADTLSYEQYF.